This T cell receptor (beta chain) was sequenced during a study of cytomegalovirus exposure and HLA in healthy donors. Clones were read by immunoSEQ multiplex PCR, and TCRdb kept only the in-frame ones, dropping some. The data contain 120,000 or so clones, around 96% of them seen just once; the ten biggest clones take up about 1.8%. General observations from the study: The tendency of first-cohort TCR clusters to co-occur in the 130 or so validation repertoires was identified by a subsequent analysis.

Comments on this clone: The target antigen is unknown.

Germline V gene data show CDR1 as KGHSH and CDR2 as LQKENI. The CDR3 loop spans 15 amino acids. V was shortened by 1 base and J by 1 base, with 10 bases between the two germline ends. Sequencing input: PBMCs. The receptor was isolated from a man aged 18-30 years in good health and CMV-seronegative. The chain couples TRBV18 to TRBJ1-1; possible D gene TRBD1, 5 bases. The CDR3 DNA reads TGTGCCAGCTCACCACGGGGCAGGGCGAACACTGAAGCTTTCTTT. It yields the protein CASSPRGRANTEAFF.